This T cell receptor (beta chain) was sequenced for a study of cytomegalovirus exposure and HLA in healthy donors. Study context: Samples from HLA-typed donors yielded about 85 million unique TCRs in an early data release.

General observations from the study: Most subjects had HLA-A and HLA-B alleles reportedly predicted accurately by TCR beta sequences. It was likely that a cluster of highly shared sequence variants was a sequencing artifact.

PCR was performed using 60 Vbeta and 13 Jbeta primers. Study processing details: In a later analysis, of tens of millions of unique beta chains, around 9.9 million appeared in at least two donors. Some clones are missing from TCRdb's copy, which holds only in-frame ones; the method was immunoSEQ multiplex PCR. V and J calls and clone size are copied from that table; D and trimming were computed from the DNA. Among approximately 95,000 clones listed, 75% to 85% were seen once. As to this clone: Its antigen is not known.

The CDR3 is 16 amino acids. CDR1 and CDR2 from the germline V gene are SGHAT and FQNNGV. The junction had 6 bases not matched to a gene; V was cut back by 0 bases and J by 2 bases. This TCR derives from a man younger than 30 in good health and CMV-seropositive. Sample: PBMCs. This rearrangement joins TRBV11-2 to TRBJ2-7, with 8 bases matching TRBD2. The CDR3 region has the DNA TGTGCCAGCAGCTTAGATTCGGGGGGGTATCCCTACGAGCAGTACTTC. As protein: CASSLDSGGYPYEQYF.